A single sample gave rise to the 13 T cell receptor beta chains below, sequenced in a study of CD8+ T cells in alopecia areata. Once RNA had been extracted, it was reverse transcribed into cDNA to act as the sequencing template. Repertoires were generated with immunoSEQ multiplex PCR, while TCRdb's copy carries only in-frame clones and drops some. The sample offers about 270,000 clones and no singletons, the top ten holding about 1.2%. The pooled cutaneous lymph node cells were sorted using several markers (CD4, CD8alpha, NKG2D, NKG2ACE and others). Sequencing was performed on CD4+ T cells sorted from a lymph node. The source of these receptors is a C3H/HeJ mouse with alopecia areata. This strain's MHC haplotype is H2-k.

On this clone itself: All gene names here are mouse names. The observed sequence ends 4 residues before the CDR3 terminus, with the missing tail filled in from the germline J gene. The chain joins TRBV14 to TRBJ2-5; 9 bases are shared with TRBD2. CDR3 length: 14 residues. Germline V gene sequence: CDR1 SGHDT, CDR2 FRDEAV. CDR3 in amino acids: CASSAGTGKDTQYF. CDR3 bases read: TGTGCCAGCAGTGCCGGGACTGGGAAAGAC.

This clone showed up just a few times. Mouse germline and gene names are used. The read ends 4 residues before the CDR3 terminus; that terminus is restored from the germline J gene. The chain carries TRBV13-1 and TRBJ1-1; D not certain. Germline V gene lookup returns CDR1 NSHNY and CDR2 SYGAGN. The CDR3 length is 10 residues. CDR3 DNA, as far as it was read: TGTGCCAGCAGCAAGACA. Translating it yields CASSKT. Given in full, the CDR3 is CASSKTEVFF.

This clone was seen only a few times. Each gene name is a mouse one. The read ends 3 residues early relative to the CDR3; the germline J gene fills the gap. The chain combines TRBV19 with TRBJ1-6; a weak D match, TRBD1 (6 bases). TRBJ1-6 is sorted into the ORF group, with uncertain function. Germline assignment: CDR1 FNHDT and CDR2 SITEND (reference sequence). The V gene lost 2 bases and the J gene lost 4 bases, with 13 bases spanning the gap. The CDR3 runs 16 residues. The DNA read from the CDR3 is TGTGCCAGCAGTATGGGGGGGGCTTGGTATAATTCGCCC. Its protein product is CASSMGGAWYNSP. The complete CDR3 reads CASSMGGAWYNSPLYF.

This clone was seen a few times. The germline and genes are mouse ones. Sequencing ends 4 residues short of the CDR3 end; the germline J gene provides the rest. At the DNA level, this CDR3 is encoded by other sequences in the same sample as well. V gene TRBV13-1 combines with J gene TRBJ2-2; D is perhaps TRBD1 (6 bases). The CDR3 contains 14 residues. Germline CDR1 NSHNY, CDR2 SYGAGN. V lost 2 bases and J lost 4, with 9 bases in between. CDR3: CASSDRGRTGQLYF. The DNA read from the CDR3 is TGTGCCAGCAGTGACAGGGGTCGCACCGGG.

With regard to this clone: Any gene name here is a mouse gene name. The same CDR3 is also encoded by other DNA sequences in this sample. This CDR3 is CASSDLGGNYAEQFF. The covered CDR3 bases are TGTGCCAGCAGTGACCTGGGGGGGAACTATGCT. The V call is TRBV13-1, the J call TRBJ2-1, with 9 nucleotides matching TRBD2. Read data end 4 residues before the CDR3 end; the end is taken from the germline J gene. The V and J ends lost 2 bases and 1 base, in that order; junction bases with no gene match: 1. Germline CDR1 and CDR2: NSHNY and SYGAGN. The CDR3 covers 15 residues.

This clone came up a few times. Genes here carry mouse names. From the germline J gene comes the end of the CDR3, since the read stops 4 residues before it. The chain couples TRBV31 to TRBJ1-2; tentatively, D is TRBD1 (5 bases). This CDR3 is built from 14 residues. Germline CDR1 is GKSSPN and CDR2 is SITVG. Trimming left V 0 bases short and J 0 bases short, with 8 bases between. The CDR3 protein is CAWSLDSTNSDYTF. The sequenced CDR3 bases are TGTGCCTGGAGTCTCGACAGCACAAACTCC.

This clone has a count of ten or more. These gene names are mouse names. The sequenced fragment ends 4 residues before the CDR3 boundary, so the rest is inferred from the germline J gene. This same CDR3 is encoded by further DNA sequences in the sample. This chain links TRBV19 with TRBJ2-3; 7 bases align to TRBD1. V was pared by 5 bases and J by 0 bases, with 3 bases of the junction left unmatched. CDR3 size: 14 residues. Germline V lookup: CDR1 FNHDT, CDR2 SITEND (reference sequence). The sequenced part of the CDR3 DNA is TGTGCCAGCAGCCGGACAGGTAGTGCAGAA. Translation gives CASSRTGSAE. The complete CDR3 protein is CASSRTGSAETLYF.

This clone was seen only a few times. Germline and genes here are mouse. The sequenced fragment ends 4 residues before the CDR3 boundary, so the rest is inferred from the germline J gene. V and J are TRBV13-3 and TRBJ2-3; the match to TRBD2 covers 9 bases. The CDR3 length is 16 residues. Per germline, CDR1 NNHDY and CDR2 SYVADS. Losses at the gene ends were 4 bases for V and 0 bases for J; bases not matched to a gene: 6. The sequenced part of the CDR3 DNA is TGTGCCAGCAGTCTTACTGGGGGGACTAGTGCAGAA. Translation: CASSLTGGTSAE. The whole CDR3 sequence reads CASSLTGGTSAETLYF.

The table lists this clone with a few counts. The gene symbols are mouse symbols. The CDR3 end is not reached by the read, which stops 4 residues before it; the germline J gene fills it in. The chain combines TRBV13-2 with TRBJ2-7, with 10 bases matching TRBD1. The V and J ends lost 5 bases and 3 bases, in that order; junction bases with no gene match: 2. Germline CDR1 NNHNN, CDR2 SYGAGS (reference sequence). The CDR3 contains 13 residues. Incomplete CDR3 DNA: TGTGCCAGCGGGACAGGGGGCTTCTAT. Protein sequence: CASGTGGFY. The whole CDR3 sequence is CASGTGGFYEQYF.

A word on this clone: This may be a read error, as it is one base from a much larger clone. Gene names refer to mouse genes. Read data end 4 residues before the CDR3 end; the end is taken from the germline J gene. Other DNA sequences of this sample code for an identical CDR3. The chain carries TRBV19 and TRBJ2-2; 7 bases align to TRBD2. The CDR3 runs 14 residues. CDR1 is FNHDT, CDR2 SITEND, per germline (reference sequence). With V trimmed by 6 bases and J by 0 bases, 2 bases remained unmatched. This CDR3 is CASTGTANTGQLYF. The CDR3 bases that were read are TGTGCCAGCACCGGGACTGCAAACACCGGG.

This clone was observed a few times. A much larger clonotype is one base distant, so this may be a read error. Gene labels here are mouse ones. Read data end 4 residues before the CDR3 end; the end is taken from the germline J gene. Other DNA sequences of this sample code for an identical CDR3. The V call is TRBV1, the J call TRBJ2-7, with 10 bases fitting TRBD2. CDR3 size: 15 residues. The V gene's germline CDR1 is NSQYPW and CDR2 LRSPGD (reference sequence). V gave up 1 base and J gave up 3 bases; unmatched junction bases: 3. CDR3 region: CTCSAAGTGVYEQYF. The DNA read from the CDR3 is TGCACCTGCAGTGCAGCCGGGACTGGGGTCTAT.

In regard to this clone: Gene names refer to mouse genes. Read data end 4 residues before the CDR3 end; the end is taken from the germline J gene. Other DNA sequences of this sample code for an identical CDR3. The V call is TRBV5, the J call TRBJ2-4, with D unclear. The V and J ends lost 2 bases and 0 bases respectively, with 3 bases between them. Germline V lookup: CDR1 LGHNA, CDR2 YNLKQL (reference sequence). This CDR3 has 13 residues. The sequenced CDR3 bases are TGTGCCAGCAGCCAAAGTAGTCAAAAC. It specifies CASSQSSQN. The full CDR3 reads CASSQSSQNTLYF.

This clone was detected only a few times. Genes here carry mouse names. The read halts 4 residues ahead of the CDR3 end, with the missing end drawn from the germline J gene. Other DNA sequences from this sample encode an identical CDR3 as well. V is TRBV1 and J is TRBJ2-5; 8 nucleotides agree with TRBD2. With 3 bases clipped from V and 3 bases from J, the junction kept 5 bases outside the gene matches. The CDR3 spans 15 residues. Germline-derived CDR1 and CDR2 are NSQYPW and LRSPGD (reference sequence). CDR3 region: CTCSALGGGQDTQYF. The sequenced part of the CDR3 DNA is TGCACCTGCAGTGCTCTGGGGGGTGGGCAAGAC.